Sequencing of this T cell receptor (beta chain) was carried out in a study of healthy donors' naive CD4 and CD8 T cells. As regards this clonotype: Its antigen is unidentified.

Germline V lookup: CDR1 MNHNY, CDR2 SVGAGI (reference sequence). The ends lost 0 bases at V and 3 bases at J; junction bases unmatched: 20. The CDR3 has 21 residues. TCR libraries were built from approximately 490 ng of total RNA by linear amplification. In TCRdb, the reads were re-called with MiXCR into one record per CDR3 protein. The profile shows around 180,000 distinct CDR3 sequences, 74% of them singletons. Broader study findings: Homeostatic proliferation of naive T cells was not examined as a bias source. CDR3 charge plus V and J genes appeared to account for about an eighth of CD4/CD8 variance.

This clonotype was sampled from a pool of human donors in good health; the sample pools cells from several healthy donors. Sequences were obtained from naive CD4+ and CD8+ T cells sorted from blood, pooled from several donors. The chain couples TRBV6-6 to TRBJ2-3, with 8 bases aligning to TRBD2. CDR3 sequence (DNA): TGTGCCAGCAGTTACTCGAGTTCGAGCGGGGGACCCCTCGACCGGACAGATACGCAGTATTTT. Amino acids: CASSYSSSSGGPLDRTDTQYF.